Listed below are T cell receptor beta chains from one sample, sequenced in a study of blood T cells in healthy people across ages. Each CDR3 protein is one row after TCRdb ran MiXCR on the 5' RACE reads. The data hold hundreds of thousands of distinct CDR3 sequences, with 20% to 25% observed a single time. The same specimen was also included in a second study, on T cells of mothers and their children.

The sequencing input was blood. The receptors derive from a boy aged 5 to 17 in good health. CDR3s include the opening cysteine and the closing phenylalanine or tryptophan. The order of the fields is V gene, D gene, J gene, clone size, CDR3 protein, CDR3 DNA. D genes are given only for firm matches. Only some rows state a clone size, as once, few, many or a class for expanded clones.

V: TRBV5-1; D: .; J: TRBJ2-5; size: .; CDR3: CASSPGLSRETQYF; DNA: TGCGCCAGCAGCCCCGGACTATCTCGGGAGACCCAGTACTTC
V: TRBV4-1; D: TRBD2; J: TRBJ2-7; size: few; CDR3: CASSQNVREAQYEQYF; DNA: TGCGCCAGCAGCCAGAACGTCCGGGAGGCCCAATACGAGCAGTACTTC
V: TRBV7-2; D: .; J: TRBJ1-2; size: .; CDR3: CASSRQAGYGYTF; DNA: TGTGCCAGCTCCAGACAGGCTGGGTATGGCTACACCTTC
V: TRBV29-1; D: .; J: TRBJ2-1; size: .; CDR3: CSVVVYGPSYNEQFF; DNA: TGCAGCGTTGTCGTCTACGGGCCCTCCTACAATGAGCAGTTCTTC
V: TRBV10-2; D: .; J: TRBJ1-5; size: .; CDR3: CASSRQYNQPQHF; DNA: TGCGCCAGCAGTAGGCAGTACAATCAGCCCCAGCATTTT
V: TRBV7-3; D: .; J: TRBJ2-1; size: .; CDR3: CASSPDSSYNEQFF; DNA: TGTGCCAGCAGCCCCGACAGCTCCTACAATGAGCAGTTCTTC
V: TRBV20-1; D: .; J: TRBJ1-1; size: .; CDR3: CSASPSPNTEAFF; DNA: TGCAGTGCTAGCCCGAGCCCGAACACTGAAGCTTTCTTT
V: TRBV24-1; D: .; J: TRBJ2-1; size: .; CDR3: CATSGRGLIDEQFF; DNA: TGTGCCACCAGTGGGCGGGGCCTTATAGATGAGCAGTTCTTC
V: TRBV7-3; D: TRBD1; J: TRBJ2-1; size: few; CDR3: CASSFDRAAYNEQFF; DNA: TGTGCCAGCAGCTTTGACAGGGCAGCCTACAATGAGCAGTTCTTC
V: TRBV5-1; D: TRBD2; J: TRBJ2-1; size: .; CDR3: CASSFLGGRAHEQFF; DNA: TGCGCCAGCAGCTTTTTGGGCGGGAGGGCCCATGAGCAGTTCTTC
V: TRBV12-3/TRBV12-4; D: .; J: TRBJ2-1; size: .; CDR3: CASRRNPTEQFF; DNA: TGTGCCAGCAGAAGAAATCCGACCGAGCAGTTCTTC
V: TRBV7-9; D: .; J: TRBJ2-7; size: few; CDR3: CASSLTVRGEQYF; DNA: TGTGCCAGTAGCTTGACAGTTAGGGGCGAGCAGTACTTC
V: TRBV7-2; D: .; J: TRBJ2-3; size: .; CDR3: CASSFYSAGPTDTQYF; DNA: TGTGCCAGCAGCTTTTATTCCGCGGGGCCCACAGATACGCAGTATTTT
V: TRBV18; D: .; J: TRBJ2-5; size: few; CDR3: CASSPPQEGLETQYF; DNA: TGTGCCAGCTCACCACCGCAAGAGGGGTTGGAGACCCAGTACTTC
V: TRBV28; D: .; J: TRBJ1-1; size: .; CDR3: CASSFALGNTEAFF; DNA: TGTGCCAGCAGTTTTGCATTGGGGAACACTGAAGCTTTCTTT
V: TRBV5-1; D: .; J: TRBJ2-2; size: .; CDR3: CASSLAGTLTGELFF; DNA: TGCGCCAGCAGCTTGGCCGGGACTCTTACCGGGGAGCTGTTTTTT
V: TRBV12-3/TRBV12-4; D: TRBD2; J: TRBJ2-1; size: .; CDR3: CASSFRGGGDEQFF; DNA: TGTGCCAGCAGTTTCCGGGGGGGAGGCGATGAGCAGTTCTTC
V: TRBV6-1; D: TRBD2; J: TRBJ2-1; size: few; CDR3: CASSELAGSYNEQFF; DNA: TGTGCCAGCAGTGAACTAGCGGGGTCCTACAATGAGCAGTTCTTC
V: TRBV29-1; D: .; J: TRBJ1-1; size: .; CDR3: CSVDGGQPNTEAFF; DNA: TGCAGCGTTGATGGTGGACAGCCGAACACTGAAGCTTTCTTT
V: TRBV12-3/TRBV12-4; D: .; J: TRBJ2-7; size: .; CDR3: CASSLGAHEQYF; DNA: TGTGCCAGCAGTTTGGGGGCCCACGAGCAGTACTTC
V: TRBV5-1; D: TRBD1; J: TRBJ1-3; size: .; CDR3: CASRPQGSSGNTIYF; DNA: TGCGCCAGCAGACCACAGGGGTCCTCTGGAAACACCATATATTTT
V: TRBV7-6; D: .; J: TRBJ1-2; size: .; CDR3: CASSATGTSGYTF; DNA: TGTGCCAGCAGCGCAACCGGGACGTCAGGCTACACCTTC
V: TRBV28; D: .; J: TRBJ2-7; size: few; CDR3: CASSSSRSYEQYF; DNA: TGTGCCAGCAGTTCCTCCCGGTCCTACGAGCAGTACTTC
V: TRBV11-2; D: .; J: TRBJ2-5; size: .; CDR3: CASSYAETSETQYF; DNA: TGTGCCAGCAGCTATGCCGAGACTAGTGAGACCCAGTACTTC
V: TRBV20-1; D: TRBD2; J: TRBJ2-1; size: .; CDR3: CSAGLVAGYNEQFF; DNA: TGCAGTGCGGGACTAGTGGCTGGCTACAATGAGCAGTTCTTC
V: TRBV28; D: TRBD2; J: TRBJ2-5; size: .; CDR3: CASSSQGLAGVDQYF; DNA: TGTGCCAGCAGTTCCCAAGGACTAGCGGGAGTAGATCAGTACTTC
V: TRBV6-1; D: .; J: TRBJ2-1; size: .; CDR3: CASSESRQLNEQFF; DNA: TGTGCCAGCAGTGAATCGAGACAACTAAATGAGCAGTTCTTC
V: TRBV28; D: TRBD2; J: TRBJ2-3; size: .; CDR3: CASRHTSGSFWTDTQYF; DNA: TGTGCCAGCAGGCATACTAGCGGGAGTTTCTGGACAGATACGCAGTATTTT
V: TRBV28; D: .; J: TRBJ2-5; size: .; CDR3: CASSPPSGELFQETQYF; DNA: TGTGCCAGCAGTCCCCCTTCCGGGGAGCTTTTCCAAGAGACCCAGTACTTC
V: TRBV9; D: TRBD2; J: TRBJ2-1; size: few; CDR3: CASSPGTTDFNEQFF; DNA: TGTGCCAGCAGCCCCGGGACTACGGACTTTAATGAGCAGTTCTTC
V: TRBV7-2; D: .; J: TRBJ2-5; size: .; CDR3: CASSPRGRIQETQYF; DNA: TGTGCCAGCAGCCCCAGGGGGAGGATCCAAGAGACCCAGTACTTC
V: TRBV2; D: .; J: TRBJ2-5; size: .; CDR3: CASEGIAQETQYF; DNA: TGTGCCAGCGAGGGCATCGCTCAAGAGACCCAGTACTTC